Following are 30 T cell receptor beta chains from one sample sequenced in a study of T cells in Graves' hyperthyroidism and ophthalmopathy. Researchers amplified the TCR beta CDR3 regions from RNA transcripts. A set of HTBI primers served as the primers for a first-round RT-PCR of the TCR CDR3. TCRdb reprocessed the multiplex PCR reads with MiXCR, giving one entry per CDR3 protein. The sample holds 460,000 or so distinct CDR3 sequences, roughly 14% seen once. The material sequenced was blood. These receptors originate from a woman younger than 35 with Graves' hyperthyroidism.

Many counts were recorded for this clonotype. CDR3 bases: TGTGCCAGCAGTTATTCGGAGACCCAGTACTTC. It translates to CASSYSETQYF. The rearrangement links TRBV6-6 to TRBJ2-5; D unclear. The length of the CDR3 is 11 residues. The germline V gene encodes CDR1 MNHNY and CDR2 SVGAGI (reference sequence). V lost 3 bases, J lost 5 bases, and 4 bases lay in between.

This clonotype was seen many times. CDR3 sequence (DNA): TGTGCCAGCAGCGCGGGTCAACAAACAAATCAGCCCCAGCATTTT. Translating it yields CASSAGQQTNQPQHF. This sequence joins TRBV7-9 and TRBJ1-5, with unresolved D. This CDR3 is 15 amino acids long. CDR1 and CDR2 (germline): SEHNR, FQNEAQ (reference sequence). V was clipped by 5 bases and J by 4 bases, with 15 bases between them.

The sample holds one count of this clonotype. The V and J genes are TRBV20-1 and TRBJ2-1; D is tentatively TRBD1 or TRBD2 (5 bases each). The CDR3 consists of 13 residues. CDR1 and CDR2 from the germline V gene are DFQATT and SNEGSKA (reference sequence). V was clipped by 5 bases and J by 4 bases, with 12 bases between them. The CDR3 nucleotides read TGCAGTGCTCTTCTCGGGACGTACAATGAGCAGTTCTTC. Its translation: CSALLGTYNEQFF.

This clonotype was detected ten times or more. The gene calls are TRBV5-1 and TRBJ2-6, with 10 positions matching TRBD1. V gave up 0 bases and J gave up 0 bases; unmatched junction bases: 3. The CDR3 has 18 residues. Germline-derived CDR1 and CDR2 are SGHRS and YFSETQ. This CDR3 reads CASSLEGQGSSGANVLTF. CDR3 coding DNA: TGCGCCAGCAGCTTGGAGGGACAGGGGTCCTCTGGGGCCAACGTCCTGACTTTC.

This clonotype was counted many times. The chain recombines TRBV20-1 with TRBJ1-1; maybe TRBD1 (5 bases). This CDR3 is built from 12 residues. The germline V gene has CDR1 DFQATT and CDR2 SNEGSKA (reference sequence). The CDR3 coding sequence is TGCAGGGGGGGGGAGGGTGACACTGAAGCTTTCTTT. It translates to CRGGEGDTEAFF.

In its sample, this clonotype was seen many times. The chain joins TRBV6-1 to TRBJ1-1; TRBD1 aligns across 7 bases. The CDR3 consists of 15 residues. The germline gives CDR1 MNHNS, CDR2 SASEGT. J lost 2 bases, V lost 10 bases, and 13 bases had no gene match. The CDR3 loop reads CANTRQGTLNTEAFF. The DNA for the CDR3 is TGTGCCAACACGAGACAGGGAACTCTTAACACTGAAGCTTTCTTT.

In this sample, this clonotype turned up many times. The rearrangement joins TRBV6-5 to TRBJ2-3; TRBD1 agrees at 7 bases. The CDR3 consists of 18 residues. J gave up 0 bases and V 2 bases, and 11 bases lay outside the gene matches. Germline V gene data show CDR1 as MNHEY and CDR2 as SVGAGI. The chain's CDR3 is CASSYPPGQIPSTDTQYF. For the CDR3, the DNA is TGTGCCAGCAGTTACCCCCCGGGACAGATTCCTAGCACAGATACGCAGTATTTT.

This clonotype appeared a few times. The gene calls are TRBV5-4 and TRBJ2-1; a weak D match, TRBD1 (6 bases). Between the trimmed V and J ends, which lost 2 bases and 4 bases, there was a span of 13 bases. CDR1 and CDR2 (germline): SGHNT, YYREEE (reference sequence). The CDR3 covers 15 residues. CDR3 DNA sequence: TGTGCCAGCAGCTTCTCAGGGGATAGGTACAATGAGCAGTTCTTC. Protein: CASSFSGDRYNEQFF.

The chain recombines TRBV6-5 with TRBJ2-7, with a tentative D call TRBD1 (5 bases). The V end lost 2 bases, the J end lost 4 bases, and 15 bases lay between the germline ends. The CDR3 runs to 15 residues. Per germline, CDR1 MNHEY and CDR2 SVGAGI. The CDR3 DNA reads TGTGCCAGCAGTTACGCTCAGGGTCTAGGATACGAGCAGTACGTC. Translated: CASSYAQGLGYEQYV.

This clonotype has at least ten counts. The chain uses TRBV24-1 and TRBJ2-3; unclear D gene. Trimming shortened V by 7 bases and J by 1 base, and 8 bases separated the two germline ends. CDR3 length equals 13 residues. Germline CDR1 KGHDR, CDR2 SFDVKD. CDR3 sequence: CATSPGGTDTQYF. CDR3 DNA: TGTGCCACCAGCCCAGGAGGCACAGATACGCAGTATTTT.

This clonotype was observed many times. The V call is TRBV29-1, the J call TRBJ2-7; D assignment may be TRBD1 or TRBD2 (5 bases each). Germline lookup yields CDR1 SQVTM and CDR2 ANQGSEA. The CDR3 is made up of 13 amino acids. V was trimmed by 2 bases and J by 2 bases, leaving 10 bases between them. The CDR3 is CSVESGTTYEQYF. In DNA, the CDR3 is TGCAGCGTTGAATCGGGGACGACCTACGAGCAGTACTTC.

The sample holds a few counts of this clonotype. CDR3 residues: CASSLDRSNEQFF. CDR3 in DNA: TGCGCCAGCAGTCTCGACAGGAGCAATGAGCAGTTCTTC. The V and J genes are TRBV10-1 and TRBJ2-1, with TRBD1 as a possible D gene (6 bases). Germline V gives CDR1 WNHNN, CDR2 SYGVQD (reference sequence). The CDR3 is 13 residues long. V lost 5 bases and J 6 bases, leaving 11 bases between the germline ends.

The sample holds many counts of this clonotype. The chain couples TRBV20-1 to TRBJ1-2; possibly TRBD1 for D (6 bases). CDR1 and CDR2 from the germline V gene are DFQATT and SNEGSKA (reference sequence). The CDR3 spans 13 residues. The V and J ends lost 1 base and 2 bases respectively, with 8 bases between them. CDR3 in DNA: TGCAGTGCTAGAGGGACAGACAACTATGGCTACACCTTC. It specifies CSARGTDNYGYTF.

This clonotype was seen repeatedly, ten times or more. The chain combines TRBV12-3 or TRBV12-4 with TRBJ1-5, with D perhaps matching TRBD1 (5 bases). Trimming removed 6 bases at V and 0 bases at J, with 27 bases between. CDR3 length: 20 residues. The CDR3 spells CASSPGGKRVGPLSNQPQHF. The CDR3, as DNA: TGTGCCAGCAGCCCGGGGGGTAAAAGGGTCGGACCGCTTAGCAATCAGCCCCAGCATTTT.

There are a few counts of this clonotype. The chain combines TRBV7-9 with TRBJ2-1, with 10 bases aligning to TRBD2. The CDR3 spans 15 residues. J gave up 6 bases and V 4 bases, and 6 bases lay outside the gene matches. Germline CDR1 and CDR2: SEHNR and FQNEAQ (reference sequence). In nucleotides, the CDR3 is TGTGCCAGCAGCTCGCTTAGCGGGAGGCGCAATGAGCAGTTCTTC. This sequence encodes CASSSLSGRRNEQFF.

This chain connects TRBV19 to TRBJ2-1; D may be TRBD2 (6 bases). The CDR3 length is 17 residues. Trimming removed 0 bases from V and 6 bases from J, with 18 bases in between. Germline CDR1 LNHDA, CDR2 SQIVND (reference sequence). CDR3 coding DNA: TGTGCCAGTAGTATAGATCTTACGGGAGTGGGGGTCAATGAGCAGTTCTTC. As protein: CASSIDLTGVGVNEQFF. Combining the CDR3 with reference TRBV19 and TRBJ2-1 gives the whole variable domain DGGITQSPKYLFRKEGQNVTLSCEQNLNHDAMYWYRQDPGQGLRLIYYSQIVNDFQKGDIAEGYSVSREKKESFPLTVTSAQKNPTAFYLCASSIDLTGVGVNEQFFGPGTRLTVL.

This clonotype has just a few counts. V is TRBV20-1 and J is TRBJ2-3, with D unclear. The CDR3 covers 14 residues. From germline, CDR1 is DFQATT and CDR2 SNEGSKA (reference sequence). V was cut by 3 bases and J by 6 bases, with 16 bases left in between. Written as DNA, the CDR3 is TGCAGTGCTAGCTCACCGGGCGACACGGATACGCAGTATTTT. Its translation: CSASSPGDTDTQYF.

This clonotype was picked up many times. The V call is TRBV24-1, the J call TRBJ1-1; D may be TRBD1 (5 bases). This CDR3 comprises 15 residues. The V gene's germline CDR1 is KGHDR and CDR2 SFDVKD. V lost 2 bases, J lost 0 bases, and 9 bases lay in between. CDR3 bases: TGTGCCACCAGTGATTATCGACAGATGAACACTGAAGCTTTCTTT. Translating it yields CATSDYRQMNTEAFF.

This clonotype has a count of ten or more. The V and J genes are TRBV5-1 and TRBJ2-1; no reliable D call. In germline, CDR1 is SGHRS, CDR2 YFSETQ. The CDR3 has 11 residues. V lost 0 bases and J lost 10, with 5 bases in between. The CDR3 DNA reads TGCGCCAGCAGCTTGGAGAGCGAGCAGTTCTTC. This sequence encodes CASSLESEQFF.

This clonotype was seen only a few times. This chain joins TRBV24-1 and TRBJ2-1, with D possibly TRBD1 on 5 matching bases. Germline-derived CDR1 and CDR2 are KGHDR and SFDVKD. V shed 3 bases and J shed 2 bases, with 13 bases lying between them. The length of the CDR3 is 16 residues. The CDR3 sequence: CATSDPTGDTYNEQFF. In DNA form, the CDR3 reads TGTGCCACCAGTGATCCTACAGGAGATACCTACAATGAGCAGTTCTTC.

This clonotype was detected many times. The J gene is TRBJ2-5, the V gene TRBV12-3 or TRBV12-4, with D possibly being TRBD2 (5 bases). V was pared by 8 bases and J by 2 bases, with 9 bases between. This CDR3 spans 12 amino acids. The DNA for the CDR3 is TGTGCCAGCGGGAGTCGGCAAGAGACCCAGTACTTC. Translating gives CASGSRQETQYF.

The genes are TRBV20-1 and TRBJ2-7; 11 bases map to TRBD2. The CDR3 has 14 residues. Germline trimming cut 4 bases from V and 0 bases from J; bases unmatched to any gene: 2. Per the germline V gene, CDR1 is DFQATT and CDR2 is SNEGSKA (reference sequence). CDR3 in DNA: TGCAGTGCTAAGACTAGCGGGAACTCCTACGAGCAGTACTTC. Its translation is CSAKTSGNSYEQYF.

This chain connects TRBV6-1 to TRBJ1-5, with no clear D. CDR3 size: 15 residues. V lost 6 bases and J 4 bases, leaving 16 bases between the germline ends. Germline V gene sequence: CDR1 MNHNS, CDR2 SASEGT. The CDR3 DNA sequence: TGTGCCAGCAGCCTTTCCATGGTTGGGAATCAGCCCCAGCATTTT. It encodes CASSLSMVGNQPQHF.

This clonotype has ten or more counts. The chain carries TRBV30 and TRBJ1-3; D is unclear. This CDR3 has 14 amino acids. The germline V gene encodes CDR1 GTSNPN and CDR2 SVGIG (reference sequence). V was clipped by 0 bases and J by 3 bases, with 9 bases between them. In nucleotides, the CDR3 is TGTGCCTGGAGTGTAGGAGGGTATGGAAACACCATATATTTT. Residues: CAWSVGGYGNTIYF.

This clonotype was detected a few times. The gene calls are TRBV7-9 and TRBJ1-6; D is unresolved. The germline V gene has CDR1 SEHNR and CDR2 FQNEAQ (reference sequence). CDR3 length: 15 amino acids. Trimming took off 5 bases at V and 2 bases at J, with 10 bases between the two ends. CDR3 DNA sequence: TGTGCCAGCAGCCCCGCGGGCACCTATAATTCACCCCTCCACTTT. Its protein product is CASSPAGTYNSPLHF.

The V call is TRBV29-1, the J call TRBJ2-1, with 7 bases identical to TRBD1. Germline lookup yields CDR1 SQVTM and CDR2 ANQGSEA. V was clipped by 4 bases and J by 4 bases; unmatched bases: 4. This CDR3 is built from 13 residues. The CDR3 DNA follows: TGCAGCGTTGCCGGACAGGCATACAATGAGCAGTTCTTC. As protein: CSVAGQAYNEQFF.

This clonotype appeared many times. This sequence joins TRBV11-2 and TRBJ2-1; 16 nucleotides agree with TRBD2. Germline CDR1 and CDR2: SGHAT and FQNNGV. The V gene end was trimmed by 8 bases and the J gene end by 8 bases; junction bases not matched to a gene: 3. This CDR3 has 14 residues. The CDR3 DNA follows: TGTGCCAGCTCGGGACTAGCGGGAGGGTATGAGCAGTTCTTC. Amino acid sequence: CASSGLAGGYEQFF.

V is TRBV4-1 and J is TRBJ2-7; D not resolved. This CDR3 has 15 residues. Looked up from germline, CDR1 is MGHRA and CDR2 is YSYEKL. V was pared by 1 base and J by 3 bases, with 13 bases between. The CDR3 spells CASSQVPDGYYEQYF. CDR3 in DNA: TGCGCCAGCAGCCAAGTTCCGGACGGATACTACGAGCAGTACTTC.

Many counts were recorded for this clonotype. The V gene is TRBV19, the J gene TRBJ2-7; D is ambiguous. Germline CDR1 and CDR2: LNHDA and SQIVND (reference sequence). V was clipped by 6 bases and J by 2 bases, with 17 bases between them. This CDR3 contains 15 residues. Here the CDR3 reads CASSPMWGFPYEQYV. The CDR3 DNA is TGTGCCAGTAGCCCGATGTGGGGATTCCCCTACGAGCAGTACGTC.

This clonotype was detected many times. CDR3 nucleotides: TGTGCCAGTTCCACAGGGGGCGCGGGCACTGAAGCTTTCTTT. It is translated as CASSTGGAGTEAFF. This chain joins TRBV27 and TRBJ1-1, with 9 bases matching TRBD1. V lost 9 bases, J lost 4 bases, and 9 bases stayed unmatched. This CDR3 contains 14 residues. Per germline, CDR1 MNHEY and CDR2 SMNVEV (reference sequence).